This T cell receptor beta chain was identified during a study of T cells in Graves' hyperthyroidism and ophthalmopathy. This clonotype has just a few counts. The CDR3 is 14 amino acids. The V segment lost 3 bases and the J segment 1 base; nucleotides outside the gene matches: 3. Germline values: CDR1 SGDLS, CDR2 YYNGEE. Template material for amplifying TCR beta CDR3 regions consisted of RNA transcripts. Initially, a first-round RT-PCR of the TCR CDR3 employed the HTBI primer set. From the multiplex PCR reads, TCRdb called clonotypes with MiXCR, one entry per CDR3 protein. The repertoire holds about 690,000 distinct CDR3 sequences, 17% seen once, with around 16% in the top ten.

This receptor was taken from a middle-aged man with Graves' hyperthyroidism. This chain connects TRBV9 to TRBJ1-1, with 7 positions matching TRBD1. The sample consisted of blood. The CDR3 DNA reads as TGTGCCAGCAGCGCGAGGACAGGGAACACTGAAGCTTTCTTT. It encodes CASSARTGNTEAFF.